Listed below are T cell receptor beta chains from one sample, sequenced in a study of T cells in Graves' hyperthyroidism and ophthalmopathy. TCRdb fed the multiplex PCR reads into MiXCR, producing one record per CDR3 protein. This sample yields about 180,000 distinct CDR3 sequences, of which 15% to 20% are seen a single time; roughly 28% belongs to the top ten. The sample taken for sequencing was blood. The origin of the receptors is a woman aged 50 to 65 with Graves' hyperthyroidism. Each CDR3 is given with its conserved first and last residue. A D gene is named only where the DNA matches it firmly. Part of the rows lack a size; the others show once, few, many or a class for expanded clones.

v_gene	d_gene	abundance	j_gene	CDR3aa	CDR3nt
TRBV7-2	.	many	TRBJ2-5	CASSSGYLQETQYF	TGTGCCAGCAGCTCCGGATACCTTCAAGAGACCCAGTACTTC
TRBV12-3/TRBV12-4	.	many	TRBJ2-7	CASSFNGGGYEQYF	TGTGCCAGCAGTTTTAATGGGGGAGGCTACGAGCAGTACTTC
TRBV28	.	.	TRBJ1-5	CASSREPVGSQPQHF	TGTGCCAGCAGTAGGGAACCCGTTGGGAGCCAGCCCCAGCATTTT
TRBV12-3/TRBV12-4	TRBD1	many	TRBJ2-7	CASSAGTGGYEQYF	TGTGCCAGCAGTGCCGGGACAGGAGGTTACGAGCAGTACTTC
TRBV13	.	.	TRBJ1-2	CASSLDIYGYTF	TGTGCCAGCAGCTTAGACATCTATGGCTACACCTTC
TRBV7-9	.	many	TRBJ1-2	CASSNSGTAKGYTF	TGTGCCAGCAGCAATAGCGGGACTGCGAAAGGCTACACCTTC
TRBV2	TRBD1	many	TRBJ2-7	CASSGQGNEQYF	TGTGCCAGCAGTGGACAGGGAAACGAGCAGTACTTC
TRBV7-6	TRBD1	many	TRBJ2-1	CASSLAGTGSEQFF	TGTGCCAGCAGCTTAGCCGGGACAGGGAGTGAGCAGTTCTTC
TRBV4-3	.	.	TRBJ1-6	CASSFNANSPLHF	TGCGCCAGCAGCTTCAATGCGAATTCACCCCTCCACTTT
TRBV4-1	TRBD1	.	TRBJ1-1	CASSRVTGGGTEAFF	TGCGCCAGCAGCCGGGTGACAGGGGGAGGCACTGAAGCTTTCTTT
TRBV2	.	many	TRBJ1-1	CASRTGRINTEAFF	TGTGCCAGCAGGACTGGGAGGATCAACACTGAAGCTTTCTTT
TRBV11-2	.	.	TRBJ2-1	CASTARTNEQFF	TGTGCCAGCACGGCCCGAACGAATGAGCAGTTCTTC
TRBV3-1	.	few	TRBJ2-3	CASSQEAIPTDTQYF	TGTGCCAGCAGCCAAGAGGCCATCCCCACAGATACGCAGTATTTT
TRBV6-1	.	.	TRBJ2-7	CASSVSGSTYEQYF	TGTGCCAGCAGTGTGAGCGGGTCAACCTACGAGCAGTACTTC
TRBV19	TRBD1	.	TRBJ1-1	CASSTGQGVTEAFF	TGTGCCAGTAGTACGGGACAGGGGGTCACTGAAGCTTTCTTT
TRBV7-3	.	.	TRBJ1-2	CASSLEPSSNYGYTF	TGTGCCAGCAGCTTAGAACCAAGCTCTAACTATGGCTACACCTTC
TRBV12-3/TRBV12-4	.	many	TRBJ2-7	CASGRGPSYEQYF	TGTGCCAGCGGAAGGGGTCCCTCCTACGAGCAGTACTTC
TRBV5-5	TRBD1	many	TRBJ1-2	CASTLTGTDNYGYTF	TGTGCCAGCACGCTCACCGGGACAGACAACTATGGCTACACCTTC
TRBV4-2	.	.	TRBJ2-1	CASSQGAVDRPYNEQFF	TGTGCCAGCAGCCAAGGGGCAGTCGACAGGCCATACAATGAGCAGTTCTTC
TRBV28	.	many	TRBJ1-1	CASSLELAKRYTEAFF	TGTGCCAGCAGTTTAGAATTGGCCAAACGGTACACTGAAGCTTTCTTT
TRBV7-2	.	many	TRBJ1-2	CASSLDISPYYGYTF	TGTGCCAGCAGCTTGGACATATCTCCATACTATGGCTACACCTTC
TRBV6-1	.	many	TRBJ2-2	CASSDPDSFNLGELFF	TGTGCCAGCAGTGACCCAGACAGCTTCAACCTCGGGGAGCTGTTTTTT
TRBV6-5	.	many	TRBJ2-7	CASSYTSGPLYEQYF	TGTGCCAGCAGTTACACGTCAGGCCCCCTCTACGAGCAGTACTTC
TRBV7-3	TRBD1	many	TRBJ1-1	CASSLVPGQGTEAFF	TGTGCCAGCAGCCTCGTCCCGGGACAGGGAACTGAAGCTTTCTTT
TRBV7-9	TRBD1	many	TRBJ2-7	CASSLAMVVTGIAYEQYF	TGTGCCAGCAGCTTAGCTATGGTTGTGACAGGGATTGCCTACGAGCAGTACTTC
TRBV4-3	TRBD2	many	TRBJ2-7	CASSPGTSVSYEQYF	TGCGCCAGCAGCCCCGGGACTAGCGTCTCCTACGAGCAGTACTTC
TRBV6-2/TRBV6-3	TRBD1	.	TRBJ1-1	CASRSGGLMNTEAFF	TGTGCCAGCCGTTCAGGGGGCCTTATGAACACTGAAGCTTTCTTT
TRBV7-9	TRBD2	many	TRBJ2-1	CASSLAGGGQFF	TGTGCCAGCAGCTTAGCCGGGGGGGGGCAGTTCTTC
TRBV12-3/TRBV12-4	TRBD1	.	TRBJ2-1	CASRSTGGNEQFF	TGTGCCAGCAGATCTACAGGGGGCAATGAGCAGTTCTTC
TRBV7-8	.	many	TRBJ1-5	CASSTQGNQPQHF	TGTGCCAGCAGCACGCAGGGCAATCAGCCCCAGCATTTT
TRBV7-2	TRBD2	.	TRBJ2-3	CASSPRSSGVTDTQYF	TGTGCCAGCAGCCCCCGTTCTAGCGGGGTTACAGATACGCAGTATTTT
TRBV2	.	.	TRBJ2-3	CASSAWGADTQYF	TGTGCCAGCAGTGCGTGGGGTGCAGATACGCAGTATTTT
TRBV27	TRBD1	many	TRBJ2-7	CASSTHIGTVYEQYF	TGTGCCAGCAGTACCCATATCGGGACAGTCTACGAGCAGTACTTC